The 18 T cell receptor beta chains reported below all come from one sample, sequenced in a study of blood T cell repertoires in COVID-19 (dated by TCRdb to about 2020). Library preparation used the immunoSEQ multiplex PCR assay. TCRdb took over this immuneACCESS table, retaining in-frame rearrangements with V and J assigned. Such tables are incomplete; in checked studies, under half of the missing clones stem from an unresolved V gene, and the remainder is unexplained. The sample table contains roughly 210,000 clones; only one count was recorded for around 87% of them. The ten biggest clones cover 7.2% of the sample. The source material was PBMCs or T cells enriched from blood (not recorded which). All receptors come from a man between 25 and 39 years old in a cohort exposed to, infected with or recovered from COVID-19 (not recorded which).

V and J are TRBV21-1 and TRBJ1-3; the table's D call, TRBD1, was not checked against the DNA. TRBV21-1 is termed a pseudogene. The length of the CDR3 is 15 residues. CDR3 amino acids: CATDPGGRGANTIYF. The CDR3 nucleotides read TGTGCCACCGATCCTGGGGGCAGGGGGGCCAACACCATATATTTT.

V gene TRBV28 combines with J gene TRBJ1-4, with a tentative D call TRBD1 (5 bases). Trimming cost V 5 bases and J 0 bases, with 13 bases left between them. The CDR3 has 16 residues. CDR1 MDHEN and CDR2 SYDVKM come from the germline V gene. CDR3 DNA sequence: TGTGCCAGCAGTCCCGGTCAGGGCTCAACTAATGAAAAACTGTTTTTT. It translates to CASSPGQGSTNEKLFF. Variable domain in full (rest from reference TRBV28 and TRBJ1-4): DVKVTQSSRYLVKRTGEKVFLECVQDMDHENMFWYRQDPGLGLRLIYFSYDVKMKEKGDIPEGYSVSREKKERFSLILESASTNQTSMYLCASSPGQGSTNEKLFFGSGTQLSVL.

The rearrangement joins TRBV7-9 to TRBJ1-6; TRBD1 is a possible D gene (5 bases). Trimming removed 5 bases at V and 1 base at J, with 12 bases between. CDR3 length equals 16 residues. Germline loops: CDR1 SEHNR, CDR2 FQNEAQ (reference sequence). The CDR3 DNA reads as TGTGCCAGCAGCGACCCGGGGGATTCCTATAATTCACCCCTCCACTTT. The encoded protein is CASSDPGDSYNSPLHF.

CDR3 residues: CASSQGQGGTDTQYF. The CDR3 bases are TGTGCCAGCAGTCAGGGACAGGGAGGCACAGATACGCAGTATTTT. The rearrangement joins TRBV6-4 to TRBJ2-3; 9 nucleotides agree with TRBD1. Trimming removed 5 bases from V and 1 base from J; junction bases left unmatched: 4. In germline, CDR1 is MRHNA, CDR2 SNTAGT. The CDR3 covers 15 residues.

The J gene is TRBJ1-2, the V gene TRBV19, with D unresolved. The V end lost 3 bases, the J end lost 4 bases, and 15 bases lay between the germline ends. This CDR3 is 15 amino acids long. Germline V gene sequence: CDR1 LNHDA, CDR2 SQIVND (reference sequence). The CDR3 DNA reads TGTGCCAGTAGTATTTCTTCGGGGTCCCTCTATGGCTACACCTTC. Residues: CASSISSGSLYGYTF.

As DNA, the CDR3 is TGTGCCAGCAGCTACGACGTAGCGGGAGTCAATGAGCAGTTCTTC. It translates to CASSYDVAGVNEQFF. The chain employs TRBV5-6 and TRBJ2-1, with 9 bases fitting TRBD2. V trimming: 3 bases; J trimming: 6 bases; junction bases outside the gene matches: 7. The CDR3 has 15 amino acids. Germline V gene lookup returns CDR1 SGHDT and CDR2 YYEEEE.

This CDR3 reads CASSGIQGGSTGELFF. The DNA of the CDR3 is TGTGCCAGCAGCGGGATACAGGGTGGGTCGACCGGGGAGCTGTTTTTT. V usage is TRBV5-5 and J usage is TRBJ2-2; D perhaps matches TRBD1 (6 bases). CDR3 length equals 16 residues. Trimming pared 4 bases from V and 5 bases from J, leaving 18 bases between. Germline values: CDR1 SGHKS, CDR2 YYEKEE (reference sequence).

The chain links TRBV28 to TRBJ2-7; 10 bases map to TRBD2. This CDR3 spans 16 amino acids. Trimming took 6 bases from V and 0 from J; bases not matched to a gene: 8. Germline V lookup: CDR1 MDHEN, CDR2 SYDVKM. CDR3 amino acids: CASSLGASGSSYEQYF. DNA for the CDR3: TGTGCCAGCAGCCTCGGGGCTAGCGGGAGCTCCTACGAGCAGTACTTC.

The rearrangement uses TRBV19 and TRBJ1-2; D ambiguous. This CDR3 contains 14 residues. Per the germline V gene, CDR1 is LNHDA and CDR2 is SQIVND (reference sequence). Trimming shortened V by 3 bases and J by 2 bases, and 10 bases separated the two germline ends. The CDR3 sequence: CASSISGVNYGYTF. In nucleotides, the CDR3 is TGTGCCAGTAGTATTTCGGGAGTCAACTATGGCTACACCTTC.

The gene calls are TRBV5-4 and TRBJ2-7, with 10 positions matching TRBD1. Germline V gene lookup returns CDR1 SGHNT and CDR2 YYREEE (reference sequence). The V and J ends lost 2 bases and 1 base, in that order; junction bases with no gene match: 12. The CDR3 is made up of 18 amino acids. The CDR3 here is CASSFHPARDRGSYEQYF. The CDR3 DNA is TGTGCCAGCAGCTTCCATCCGGCCCGGGACAGGGGATCCTACGAGCAGTACTTC.

This clone was counted between two and nine times. The chain has TRBV5-4 and TRBJ1-1, with a weak D call TRBD1 (5 bases). This CDR3 is 14 amino acids long. Germline V lookup: CDR1 SGHNT, CDR2 YYREEE (reference sequence). Deletions cut 9 bases from V and 5 bases from J, with 20 bases between. CDR3 DNA sequence: TGTGCCACATCTCGGCCGGGGGTTTTTACTGAAGCTTTCTTT. Amino acids: CATSRPGVFTEAFF.

This rearrangement joins TRBV14 to TRBJ2-1; 8 positions agree with TRBD2. With 0 bases clipped from V and 7 bases from J, the junction kept 11 bases outside the gene matches. Germline V gives CDR1 SGHDN, CDR2 FVKESK. The CDR3 has 17 amino acids. The CDR3 loop reads CASSQDPGGVLGNEQFF. The CDR3 nucleotides are TGTGCCAGCAGCCAAGATCCGGGAGGGGTGCTAGGAAATGAGCAGTTCTTC. Filled out from reference TRBV14 and TRBJ2-1, the complete variable domain reads EAGVTQFPSHSVIEKGQTVTLRCDPISGHDNLYWYRRVMGKEIKFLLHFVKESKQDESGMPNNRFLAERTGGTYSTLKVQPAELEDSGVYFCASSQDPGGVLGNEQFFGPGTRLTVL.

This chain connects TRBV6-6 to TRBJ2-7; 7 bases agree with TRBD2. Germline V gene sequence: CDR1 MNHNY, CDR2 SVGAGI (reference sequence). The CDR3 runs to 14 residues. Trimming at V came to 11 bases and at J to 5 bases, leaving 15 bases not matched to a gene. CDR3 loop: CASTLSGNTHEQYF. The CDR3 region has the DNA TGTGCCTCTACCCTGAGCGGGAATACCCACGAGCAGTACTTC.

This rearrangement joins TRBV27 to TRBJ2-3, with TRBD2 matching over 10 bases. Germline lookup yields CDR1 MNHEY and CDR2 SMNVEV (reference sequence). This CDR3 contains 15 residues. J gave up 4 bases and V 2 bases, and 3 bases lay outside the gene matches. DNA for the CDR3: TGTGCCAGCAGTTTAGGTAGCGGGAGGTCAGATACGCAGTATTTT. It yields the protein CASSLGSGRSDTQYF.

The gene calls are TRBV11-1 and TRBJ2-7; 8 nucleotides line up with TRBD1. The germline V gene encodes CDR1 SGHAT and CDR2 FQDESV (reference sequence). V shed 5 bases, J shed 6 bases, and the junction held 6 bases outside the gene matches. The length of the CDR3 is 13 residues. CDR3 amino acids: CASSIGQGFEQYF. CDR3 DNA: TGTGCCAGCAGCATAGGACAGGGTTTCGAGCAGTACTTC. The full variable domain, its missing parts supplied by reference TRBV11-1 and TRBJ2-7, is EAEVAQSPRYKITEKSQAVAFWCDPISGHATLYWYRQILGQGPELLVQFQDESVVDDSQLPKDRFSAERLKGVDSTLKIQPAELGDSAMYLCASSIGQGFEQYFGPGTRLTVT.

The CDR3 protein is CASSVGSGRASGTGELFF. In nucleotides, the CDR3 is TGTGCCAGCAGCGTAGGTAGCGGGAGGGCCTCGGGCACCGGGGAGCTGTTTTTT. The V call is TRBV9, the J call TRBJ2-2, with 11 nucleotides matching TRBD2. The CDR3 consists of 18 residues. Germline V gene data show CDR1 as SGDLS and CDR2 as YYNGEE. Trimming removed 0 bases from V and 4 bases from J; junction bases left unmatched: 8.

The chain carries TRBV19 and TRBJ1-2; D remains unclear. The CDR3 consists of 15 residues. Germline CDR1 and CDR2: LNHDA and SQIVND (reference sequence). Deletions cut 7 bases from V and 4 bases from J, with 19 bases between. The CDR3 nucleotides are TGTGCCAGTAATGGCCGCGGAGATCCCCTCTATGGCTACACCTTC. Protein sequence: CASNGRGDPLYGYTF.

V and J are TRBV20-1 and TRBJ1-6, with a weak D call TRBD1 (5 bases). CDR3 size: 11 residues. Germline-derived CDR1 and CDR2 are DFQATT and SNEGSKA (reference sequence). Trimming took 4 bases from V and 7 from J, leaving 5 bases between them. This CDR3 is CSATGNSPLHF. The CDR3 coding sequence is TGCAGTGCTACAGGGAATTCACCCCTCCACTTT.